Presented here are 21 T cell receptor beta chains from one specimen sequenced in a study of blood T cells in healthy people across ages (dated by TCRdb to the mid-2010s). Library preparation used 5' RACE. A second PCR of about 6 to 11 cycles was performed with a sample-barcoded 5' primer and a J-beta primer mix. TCRdb took the public reads, trimmed them with fastp at Q25, ran MiXCR for clone calling and kept in-frame beta chains. Each record represents a unique CDR3 protein, reported with the most common genes and DNA among its rows. This sample gives 1,800,000 or so distinct CDR3 sequences in total; 35% to 50% of them show up just once. The leading ten clones occupy 20% to 25% of the sample. Sequencing used blood. Receptors were obtained from a human donor in good health.

The chain couples TRBV6-1 to TRBJ2-1; 7 bases line up with TRBD1. Looked up from germline, CDR1 is MNHNS and CDR2 is SASEGT. J gave up 5 bases and V 6 bases, and 7 bases lay outside the gene matches. The CDR3 runs 14 residues. The CDR3 DNA follows: TGTGCCAGCAGAAGACAGGGAAACCACAATGAGCAGTTCTTC. Translating gives CASRRQGNHNEQFF.

DNA for the CDR3: TGCGCCAGCAGCCAAGTCATGAGCTCCTACAATGAGCAGTTCTTC. Translated: CASSQVMSSYNEQFF. This chain uses TRBV4-1 with TRBJ2-1; D is undetermined. With 1 base removed from V and 0 bases from J, the gap between germline ends came to 7 bases. Germline loops: CDR1 MGHRA, CDR2 YSYEKL. The CDR3 spans 15 residues.

The chain is built from TRBV11-2 and TRBJ1-6, with no clear D. CDR1 SGHAT and CDR2 FQNNGV come from the germline V gene. Trimming removed 0 bases at V and 6 bases at J, with 18 bases between. This CDR3 contains 18 residues. The CDR3 nucleotides are TGTGCCAGCAGCTTAGATTGGAAAATAGGGCCCGGTAATTCACCCCTCCACTTT. This sequence encodes CASSLDWKIGPGNSPLHF.

This chain uses TRBV7-2 with TRBJ1-2; the match to TRBD1 covers 8 bases. From germline, CDR1 is SGHTA and CDR2 FQGNSA. This CDR3 region has 15 residues. The trim removed 3 bases at V and 3 bases at J, leaving 6 bases unmatched. CDR3 sequence reads: CASSLRDRPYYGYTF. CDR3 sequence (DNA): TGTGCCAGCAGCTTGAGGGACAGGCCTTACTATGGCTACACCTTC. Full variable domain (remainder filled in from reference TRBV7-2 and TRBJ1-2): GAGVSQSPSNKVTEKGKDVELRCDPISGHTALYWYRQSLGQGLEFLIYFQGNSAPDKSGLPSDRFSAERTGGSVSTLTIQRTQQEDSAVYLCASSLRDRPYYGYTFGSGTRLTVV.

This clonotype has a single count. The CDR3, as DNA: TGCGCCAGCAGCCAAGAACTTGGCAGCACCTACGGGCAGTACTTC. Translation: CASSQELGSTYGQYF. The chain couples TRBV4-3 to TRBJ2-4; D is undetermined. The CDR3 has 15 amino acids. In germline, CDR1 is LGHNA, CDR2 YSLEER. Trimming removed 0 bases from V and 13 bases from J, with 19 bases in between.

This chain links TRBV11-3 with TRBJ2-2; 7 bases agree with TRBD2. Germline loops: CDR1 SGHNT, CDR2 YENEEA. This CDR3 has 14 amino acids. Trimming cost V 6 bases and J 5 bases; bases outside gene matches: 6. CDR3 region: CASRSTGGTGELFF. As DNA, the CDR3 is TGTGCCAGCAGATCCACCGGGGGGACCGGGGAGCTGTTTTTT. Variable domain in full (rest from reference TRBV11-3 and TRBJ2-2): EAGVVQSPRYKIIEKKQPVAFWCNPISGHNTLYWYLQNLGQGPELLIRYENEEAVDDSQLPKDRFSAERLKGVDSTLKIQPAELGDSAVYLCASRSTGGTGELFFGEGSRLTVL.

This clonotype appeared a few times. V gene TRBV20-1 combines with J gene TRBJ1-1; D remains ambiguous. Trimming cost V 0 bases and J 1 base, with 15 bases left between them. The CDR3 is 16 amino acids. The germline V gene has CDR1 DFQATT and CDR2 SNEGSKA (reference sequence). The CDR3: CSARDLSSMGNTEAFF. The CDR3 coding sequence is TGCAGTGCTAGAGATCTGAGTAGCATGGGGAACACTGAAGCTTTCTTT.

Notes on this clonotype: One end of the junction fails to match germline, which may point to a read error. The rearrangement uses TRBV5-6 and TRBJ2-1; 8 bases are shared with TRBD1. The germline V gene encodes CDR1 SGHDT and CDR2 YYEEEE. The CDR3 is 15 residues long. The CDR3 sequence: CAGSFSLGTGNEQFF. CDR3 nucleotides: TGTGCCGGCAGCTTCTCTTTGGGGACAGGCAATGAGCAGTTCTTC. Full variable domain (remainder filled in from reference TRBV5-6 and TRBJ2-1): DAGVTQSPTHLIKTRGQQVTLRCSPKSGHDTVSWYQQALGQGPQFIFQYYEEEERQRGNFPDRFSGHQFPNYSSELNVNALLLGDSALYLCAGSFSLGTGNEQFFGPGTRLTVL.

In its sample, this clonotype was seen a few times. The J gene is TRBJ2-4, the V gene TRBV11-1, with TRBD2 matching over 8 bases. After removal of 3 bases from V and 8 bases from J, the junction contained 12 bases not matched to a gene. This CDR3 is 16 amino acids long. The V gene's germline CDR1 is SGHAT and CDR2 FQDESV (reference sequence). The CDR3 DNA sequence: TGTGCCAGCAGCTTCGGACTAGCAGGCCCAGGGGACATTCAGTACTTC. Amino acid sequence: CASSFGLAGPGDIQYF.

About this clonotype itself: One junction end does not reproduce the germline sequence, and a read error may be involved. The V gene is TRBV4-3, the J gene TRBJ2-4; no reliable D call. This CDR3 has 15 amino acids. Germline CDR1 and CDR2: LGHNA and YSLEER. In nucleotides, the CDR3 is TGCGTCAGCAGCCAAGGATTCGGTAGAAACCTAAAGCAGTACTTC. This sequence encodes CVSSQGFGRNLKQYF.

This clonotype was seen a handful of times. The gene calls are TRBV30 and TRBJ1-2; D remains ambiguous. CDR3 length: 11 residues. V lost 0 bases and J lost 7, with 6 bases in between. The V gene's germline CDR1 is GTSNPN and CDR2 SVGIG (reference sequence). CDR3 sequence: CAWSVGVGYTF. The CDR3, as DNA: TGTGCCTGGAGTGTCGGGGTTGGCTACACCTTC.

The V call is TRBV10-3, the J call TRBJ2-1, with 10 bases aligning to TRBD2. The germline CDR1 and CDR2 sequences are ENHRY and SYGVKD. The CDR3 has 16 amino acids. V was clipped by 3 bases and J by 5 bases; unmatched bases: 7. For the CDR3, the DNA is TGTGCCATCAGTGATCCGGGGCTAGCGGGGGACAATGAGCAGTTCTTC. This codes for CAISDPGLAGDNEQFF.

This rearrangement joins TRBV20-1 to TRBJ2-4, with 9 bases identical to TRBD1. The germline CDR1 and CDR2 sequences are DFQATT and SNEGSKA (reference sequence). The CDR3 totals 14 residues. The J segment lost 13 bases and the V segment lost 2 bases, leaving 12 bases of the junction unmatched. Here the CDR3 DNA reads TGCAGTGCTAGATCGGGACAGGGTTACAATGAGCAGTACTTC. Residues: CSARSGQGYNEQYF.

The rearrangement uses TRBV12-3 or TRBV12-4 and TRBJ2-3; 9 positions agree with TRBD1. The CDR3 contains 16 residues. V dropped 5 bases and J dropped 1; count of bases not matched to a gene: 7. The CDR3 region is CASSPTGGEGTDTQYF. For the CDR3, the DNA is TGTGCCAGCAGTCCTACAGGGGGCGAAGGCACAGATACGCAGTATTTT.

This clonotype has more than one count but fewer than ten. The DNA for the CDR3 is TGCAGTGCCACATCCCCAACAGGGCAGATGAGCAATCAGCCCCAGCATTTT. It codes for CSATSPTGQMSNQPQHF. The V call is TRBV20-1, the J call TRBJ1-5; the D gene is possibly TRBD1 (6 bases). Germline V lookup: CDR1 DFQATT, CDR2 SNEGSKA (reference sequence). This CDR3 comprises 17 residues. V lost 6 bases to trimming and J lost 1 base, with 22 bases between them.

The gene calls are TRBV5-6 and TRBJ2-5; TRBD2 agrees at 13 bases. The CDR3 runs 16 residues. J was trimmed by 9 bases and V by 1 base; bases with no gene match: 9. Per the germline V gene, CDR1 is SGHDT and CDR2 is YYEEEE. CDR3 loop: CASSLQSTSGGLAQYF. The CDR3, as DNA: TGTGCCAGCAGCTTGCAGTCGACTAGCGGGGGGTTGGCCCAGTACTTC.

This clonotype appeared a single time. The final CDR3 position lacks the conserved phenylalanine or tryptophan, pointing to a likely read error. The rearrangement uses TRBV6-5 and TRBJ2-1, with 8 bases matching TRBD1. CDR1 MNHEY and CDR2 SVGAGI come from the germline V gene. The CDR3 totals 15 residues. For the CDR3, the DNA is TGTGCCAGCGGACTGGACAGGGAATCCTACAATGAACAGTTCGTC. Translated, it gives CASGLDRESYNEQFV.

V gene TRBV11-2 combines with J gene TRBJ1-4; 10 positions match TRBD1. CDR3 length: 15 amino acids. J gave up 7 bases and V 3 bases, and 5 bases lay outside the gene matches. Germline V gene data show CDR1 as SGHAT and CDR2 as FQNNGV. CDR3 coding DNA: TGTGCCAGCAGCTTTCAGAGGACAGGGGGTGAAAAACTGTTTTTT. It is translated as CASSFQRTGGEKLFF.

The rearrangement links TRBV24-1 to TRBJ1-1; D is possibly TRBD1 (6 bases). Trimming cost V 2 bases and J 5 bases, with 17 bases left between them. The CDR3 is made up of 16 amino acids. Germline assignment: CDR1 KGHDR and CDR2 SFDVKD. This CDR3 reads CATSDSQGLGSTEAFF. The CDR3 DNA sequence: TGTGCCACCAGTGATTCGCAGGGGTTAGGGTCAACTGAAGCTTTCTTT.

The chain recombines TRBV5-1 with TRBJ2-7; D call uncertain. Trimming removed 4 bases at V and 2 bases at J, with 16 bases between. In germline, CDR1 is SGHRS, CDR2 YFSETQ. The CDR3 is 15 residues long. The CDR3, as DNA: TGCGCCAGCAGCGAGGCCGGTATTAATGCCTACGAGCAGTACTTC. Protein: CASSEAGINAYEQYF.

V and J are TRBV12-3 or TRBV12-4 and TRBJ1-5; the D is unclear. The CDR3 loop spans 11 amino acids. The V gene lost 4 bases and the J gene lost 5 bases, with 3 bases spanning the gap. The CDR3 loop reads CASSSHQPQHF. CDR3 nucleotides: TGTGCCAGCAGTTCTCATCAGCCCCAGCATTTT.